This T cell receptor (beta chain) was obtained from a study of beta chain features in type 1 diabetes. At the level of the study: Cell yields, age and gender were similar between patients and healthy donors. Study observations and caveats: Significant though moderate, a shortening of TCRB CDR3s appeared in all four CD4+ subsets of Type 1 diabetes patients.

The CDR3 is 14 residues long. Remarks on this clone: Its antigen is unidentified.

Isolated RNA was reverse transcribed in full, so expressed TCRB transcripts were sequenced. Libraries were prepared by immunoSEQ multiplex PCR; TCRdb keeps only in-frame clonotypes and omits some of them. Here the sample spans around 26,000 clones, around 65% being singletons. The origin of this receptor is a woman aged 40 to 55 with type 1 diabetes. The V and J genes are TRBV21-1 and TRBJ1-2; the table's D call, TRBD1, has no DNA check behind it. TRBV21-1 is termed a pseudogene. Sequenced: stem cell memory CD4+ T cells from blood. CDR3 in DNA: TGTGCCAGCAGCAAACAGAAATTTCCCTATGGCTACACCTTC. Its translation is CASSKQKFPYGYTF.